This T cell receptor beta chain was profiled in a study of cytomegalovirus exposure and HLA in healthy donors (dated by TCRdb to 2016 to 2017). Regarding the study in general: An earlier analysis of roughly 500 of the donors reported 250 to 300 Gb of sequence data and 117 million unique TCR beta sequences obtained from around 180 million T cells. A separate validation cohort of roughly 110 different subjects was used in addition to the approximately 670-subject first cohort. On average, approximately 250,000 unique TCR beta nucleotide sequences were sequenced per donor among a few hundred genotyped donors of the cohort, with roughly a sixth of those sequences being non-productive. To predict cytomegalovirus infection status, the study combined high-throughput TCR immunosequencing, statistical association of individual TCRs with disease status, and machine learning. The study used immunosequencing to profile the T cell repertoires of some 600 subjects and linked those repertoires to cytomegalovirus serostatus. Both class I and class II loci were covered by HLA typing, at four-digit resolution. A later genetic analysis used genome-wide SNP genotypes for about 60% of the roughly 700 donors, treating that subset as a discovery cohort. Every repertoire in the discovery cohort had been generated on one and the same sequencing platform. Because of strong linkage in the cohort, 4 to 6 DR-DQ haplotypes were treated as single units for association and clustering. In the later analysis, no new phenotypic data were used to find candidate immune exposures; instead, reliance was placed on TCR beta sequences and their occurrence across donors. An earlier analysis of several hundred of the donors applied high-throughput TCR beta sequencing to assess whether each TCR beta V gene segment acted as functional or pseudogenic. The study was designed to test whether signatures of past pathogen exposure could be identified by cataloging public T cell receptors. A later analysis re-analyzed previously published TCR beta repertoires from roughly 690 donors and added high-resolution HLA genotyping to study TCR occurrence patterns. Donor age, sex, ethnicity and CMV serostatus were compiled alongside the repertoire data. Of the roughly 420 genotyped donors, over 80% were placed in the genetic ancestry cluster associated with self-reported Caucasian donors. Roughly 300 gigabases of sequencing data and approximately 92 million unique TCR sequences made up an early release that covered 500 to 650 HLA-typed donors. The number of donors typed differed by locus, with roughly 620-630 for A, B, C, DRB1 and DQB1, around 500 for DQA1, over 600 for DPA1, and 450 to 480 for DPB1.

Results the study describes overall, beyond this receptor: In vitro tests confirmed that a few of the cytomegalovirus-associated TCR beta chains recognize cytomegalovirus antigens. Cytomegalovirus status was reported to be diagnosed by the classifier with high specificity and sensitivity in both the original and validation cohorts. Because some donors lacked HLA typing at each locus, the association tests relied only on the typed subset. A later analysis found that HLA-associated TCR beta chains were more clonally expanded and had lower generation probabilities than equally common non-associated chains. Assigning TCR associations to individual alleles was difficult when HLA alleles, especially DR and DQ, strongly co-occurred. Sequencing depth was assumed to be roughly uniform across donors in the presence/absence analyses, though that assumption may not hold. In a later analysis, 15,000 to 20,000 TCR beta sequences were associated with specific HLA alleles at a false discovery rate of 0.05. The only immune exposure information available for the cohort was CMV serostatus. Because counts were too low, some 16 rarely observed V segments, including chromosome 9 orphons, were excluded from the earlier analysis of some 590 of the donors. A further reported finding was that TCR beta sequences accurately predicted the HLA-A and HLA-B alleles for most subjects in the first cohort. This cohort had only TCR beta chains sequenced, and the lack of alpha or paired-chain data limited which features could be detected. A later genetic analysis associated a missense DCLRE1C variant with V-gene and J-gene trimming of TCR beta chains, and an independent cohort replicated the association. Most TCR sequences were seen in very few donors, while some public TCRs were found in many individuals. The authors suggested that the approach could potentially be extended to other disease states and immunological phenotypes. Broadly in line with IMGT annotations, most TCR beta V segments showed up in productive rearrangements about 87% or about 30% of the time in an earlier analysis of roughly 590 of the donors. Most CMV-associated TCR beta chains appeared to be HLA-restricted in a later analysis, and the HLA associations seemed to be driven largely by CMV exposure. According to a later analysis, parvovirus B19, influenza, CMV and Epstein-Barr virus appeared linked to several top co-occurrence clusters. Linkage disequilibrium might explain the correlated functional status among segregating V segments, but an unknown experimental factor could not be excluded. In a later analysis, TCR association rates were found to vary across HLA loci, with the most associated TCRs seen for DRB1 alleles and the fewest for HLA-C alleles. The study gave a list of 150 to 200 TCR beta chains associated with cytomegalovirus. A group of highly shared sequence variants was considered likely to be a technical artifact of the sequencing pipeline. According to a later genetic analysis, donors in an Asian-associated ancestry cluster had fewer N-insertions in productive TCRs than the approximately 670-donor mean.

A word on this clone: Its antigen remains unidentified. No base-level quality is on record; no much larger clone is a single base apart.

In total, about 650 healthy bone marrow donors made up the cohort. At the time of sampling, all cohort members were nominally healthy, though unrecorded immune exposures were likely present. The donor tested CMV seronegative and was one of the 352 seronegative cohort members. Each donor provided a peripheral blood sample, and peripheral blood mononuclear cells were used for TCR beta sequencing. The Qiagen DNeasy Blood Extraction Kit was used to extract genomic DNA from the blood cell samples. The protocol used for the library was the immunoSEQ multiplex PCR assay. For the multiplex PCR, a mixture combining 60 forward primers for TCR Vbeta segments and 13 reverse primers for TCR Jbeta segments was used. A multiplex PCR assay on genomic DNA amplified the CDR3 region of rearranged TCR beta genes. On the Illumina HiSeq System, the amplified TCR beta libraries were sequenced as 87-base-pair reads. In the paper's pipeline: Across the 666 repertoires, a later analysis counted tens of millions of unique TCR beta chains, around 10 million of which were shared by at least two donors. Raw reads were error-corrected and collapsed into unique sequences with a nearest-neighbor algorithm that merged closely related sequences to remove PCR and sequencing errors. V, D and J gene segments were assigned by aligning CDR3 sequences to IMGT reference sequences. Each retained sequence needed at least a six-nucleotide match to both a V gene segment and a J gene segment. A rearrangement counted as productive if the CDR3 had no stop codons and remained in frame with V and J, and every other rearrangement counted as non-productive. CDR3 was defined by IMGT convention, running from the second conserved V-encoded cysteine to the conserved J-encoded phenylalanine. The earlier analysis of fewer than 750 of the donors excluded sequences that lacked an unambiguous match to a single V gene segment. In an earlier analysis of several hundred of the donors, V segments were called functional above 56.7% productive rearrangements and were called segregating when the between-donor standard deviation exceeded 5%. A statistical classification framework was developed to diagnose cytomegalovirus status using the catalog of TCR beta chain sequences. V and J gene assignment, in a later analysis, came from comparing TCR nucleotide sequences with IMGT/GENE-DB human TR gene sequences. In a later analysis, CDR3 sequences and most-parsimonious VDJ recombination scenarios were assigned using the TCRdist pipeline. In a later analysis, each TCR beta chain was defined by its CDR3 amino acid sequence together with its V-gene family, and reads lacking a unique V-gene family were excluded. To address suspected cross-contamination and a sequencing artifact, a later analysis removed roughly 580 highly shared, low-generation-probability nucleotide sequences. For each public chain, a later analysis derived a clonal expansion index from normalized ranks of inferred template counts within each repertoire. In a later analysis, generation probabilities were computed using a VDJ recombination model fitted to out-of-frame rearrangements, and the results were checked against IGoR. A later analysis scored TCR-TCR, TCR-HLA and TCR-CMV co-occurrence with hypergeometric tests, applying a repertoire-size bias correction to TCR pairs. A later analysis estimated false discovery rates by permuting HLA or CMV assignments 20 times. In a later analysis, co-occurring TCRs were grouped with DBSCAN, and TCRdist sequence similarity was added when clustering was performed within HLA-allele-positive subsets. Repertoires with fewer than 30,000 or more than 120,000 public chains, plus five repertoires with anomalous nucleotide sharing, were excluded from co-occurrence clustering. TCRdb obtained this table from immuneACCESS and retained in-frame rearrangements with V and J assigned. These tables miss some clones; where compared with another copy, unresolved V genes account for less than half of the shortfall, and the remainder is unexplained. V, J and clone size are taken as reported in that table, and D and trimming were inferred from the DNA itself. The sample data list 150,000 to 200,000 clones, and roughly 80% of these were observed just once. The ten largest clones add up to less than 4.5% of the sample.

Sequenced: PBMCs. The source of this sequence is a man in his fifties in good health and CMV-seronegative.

The nucleotide sequence is TGTGCCAGCAGTGTGAGAGCGGGGGGGCCTTACGAGCAGTACTTC. This encodes CASSVRAGGPYEQYF. Recombination linked TRBV6-4 to TRBJ2-5, with 10 central nucleotides matching TRBD2. The DNA end favors TRBJ2-7, so the J call may be wrong. CDR1 and CDR2 are read off the germline V gene as MRHNA and SNTAGT. Reading from cysteine to phenylalanine, the CDR3 counts 15 amino acids. Only the CDR3 DNA is retained, 45 bases long and in frame from the first base.